These T cell receptor beta chains were read from a single sample in a study of radiotherapy plus CTLA-4 blockade in lung cancer. TCRdb's table, derived via immunoSEQ multiplex PCR, lists solely in-frame clones and lacks some. Of 80,000 or so clones detected, 78% appear once; the ten largest clones hold 4%. The sequenced sample was peripheral blood, obtained from a patient treated with radiotherapy plus ipilimumab. The receptors were sampled from a human donor with non-small cell lung cancer who had a partial response to radiotherapy plus ipilimumab. Some clones in this sample may be carry-over from other donors' samples. Both conserved end residues are part of each CDR3. The order of the fields is D gene, J gene, clone size, V gene, CDR3 DNA, CDR3 protein. The D gene is left open where the match is weak. Where a row states a size, it is once, few, many or the class of an expanded clone; other rows omit it.

TRBD1 | TRBJ2-5 | NA | TRBV2 | TGTGCCAGCAGTGAACTGGGACAGGGGGTTGGGACCCAGTACTTC | CASSELGQGVGTQYF
TRBD1 | TRBJ1-3 | NA | TRBV5-1 | TGCGCCAGCAGCTTGACCGCGCAGGGGGGAACTGGAAACACCATATATTTT | CASSLTAQGGTGNTIYF
TRBD2 | TRBJ2-5 | NA | TRBV14 | TGTGCCAGCAGCCCCAGGGGGACTAGCGGGATTGAGACCCAGTACTTC | CASSPRGTSGIETQYF
TRBD2 | TRBJ2-7 | once | TRBV7-2 | TGTGCCAGCAGCGCTAGGGTGCTAGCGGGGGGCGAGCAGTACTTC | CASSARVLAGGEQYF
NA | TRBJ2-6 | NA | TRBV7-5 | TGTGCCAAAAGTGTAATAAGTAGACAAAGTCGGGCCAACGTCCTGACTTTC | CAKSVISRQSRANVLTF
TRBD1 | TRBJ1-2 | few | TRBV19 | TGTGCCAGTAGGAAACAGGGGGCAAACTATGGCTACACCTTC | CASRKQGANYGYTF
TRBD1 | TRBJ2-1 | NA | TRBV18 | TGTGCCAGCTCACCACCTCATTGGGCAGGACAGGGGGCTTTGGATGAGCAGTTCTTC | CASSPPHWAGQGALDEQFF
NA | TRBJ1-1 | few | TRBV6-4 | TGTGCCAGCTCAGCCGCCGGGAGAGGTGAAGCTTTCTTT | CASSAAGRGEAFF
NA | TRBJ2-7 | NA | TRBV6-1 | TGTGCCAGCAGTGAAAGTCCTAGCGTCTCCTACGAGCAGTACTTC | CASSESPSVSYEQYF
TRBD2 | TRBJ2-7 | few | TRBV19 | TGTGCCAGTAGTATAAGGACTAGCGGGGGCGAGCAGTACTTC | CASSIRTSGGEQYF
TRBD1 | TRBJ1-5 | NA | TRBV5-1 | TGCGCCAGCAGCCCGGGGACAGGGGGCAATCAGCCCCAGCATTTT | CASSPGTGGNQPQHF
NA | TRBJ2-3 | NA | TRBV6-1 | TGTGCCAGCAGTGCGATACTAGTCAATACGCAGTATTTT | CASSAILVNTQYF
TRBD2 | TRBJ2-5 | NA | TRBV18 | TGTGCCAGCTCACCATACGTAAGCGGGGAAGGTGGGGAGACCCAGTACTTC | CASSPYVSGEGGETQYF
NA | TRBJ2-7 | NA | TRBV28 | TGTGCCAGCAGATTAATCGACAGTTCCTACGAGCAGTACTTC | CASRLIDSSYEQYF
TRBD2 | TRBJ2-7 | NA | TRBV10-2 | TGCGCCAGCAGTGATGGGGGGGGCGAGCAGTACTTC | CASSDGGGEQYF
NA | TRBJ1-1 | NA | TRBV11-2 | TGTGCCACCAGCACTCGGAGGACTGAAGCTTTCTTT | CATSTRRTEAFF
TRBD1 | TRBJ1-2 | NA | TRBV30 | TGTGCCTGGAACGTGGGGACAGGGGTTGGCTACACCTTC | CAWNVGTGVGYTF
TRBD1 | TRBJ1-1 | NA | TRBV19 | TGTGCCAGTACGGACAGGACCCTGAACACTGAAGCTTTCTTT | CASTDRTLNTEAFF
TRBD1 | TRBJ1-2 | NA | TRBV27 | TGTGCCAGCAGCGGGGGACAGTACCGTGGCTACACCTTC | CASSGGQYRGYTF
TRBD1 | TRBJ2-1 | NA | TRBV7-2 | TGTGCCAGCAGCTTAGCAGGGACAGGGGGCTACAATGAGCAGTTCTTC | CASSLAGTGGYNEQFF
NA | TRBJ2-2 | NA | TRBV6-5 | TGTGCCAGCAGTTACTTACCGAAGGGAGGAACCGGGGAGCTGTTTTTT | CASSYLPKGGTGELFF
TRBD1 | TRBJ2-7 | NA | TRBV6-5 | TGTGCCAGCAGAGTCGACAGGGACCTACGTAGCAAGCAGTACTTC | CASRVDRDLRSKQYF
TRBD1 | TRBJ2-1 | NA | TRBV2 | TGTGCCAGCTTTGGACAGGACAAAGCCTACAATGAGCAGTTCTTC | CASFGQDKAYNEQFF
NA | TRBJ2-5 | NA | TRBV18 | TGTGCCAGCTCCCCGGGACTCCAAGAGACCCAGTACTTC | CASSPGLQETQYF
NA | TRBJ1-2 | NA | TRBV15 | TGTGCCACCAGCAGAGAGCGACAGCCGACCTATAGCTACACCTTC | CATSRERQPTYSYTF
NA | TRBJ1-2 | NA | TRBV19 | TGTGCCAGTAGTATAGATGCCCGCAGGGTCTTTGGCTACACCTTC | CASSIDARRVFGYTF
NA | TRBJ2-5 | once | TRBV28 | TGTGCCAGCAGCCTCTTGATGGACTCAAGCCAAGAGACCCAGTACTTC | CASSLLMDSSQETQYF
NA | TRBJ1-3 | NA | TRBV5-6 | TGTGCCAGCAGCTTGTACTACAGGGCTTTCTCTGGAAACACCATATATTTT | CASSLYYRAFSGNTIYF
NA | TRBJ2-7 | NA | TRBV7-6 | TGTGCCAGCAGCTTAGGCGGACTCGTCTACGAGCAGTACTTC | CASSLGGLVYEQYF
NA | TRBJ1-5 | few | TRBV4-3 | TGCGCCAGCAGCCAAGATTGGGGCTCCTATCAGCCCCAGCATTTT | CASSQDWGSYQPQHF
NA | TRBJ2-7 | NA | TRBV7-9 | TGTGCCAGCAGCTCGAACTACCGAACCTACGAGCAGTACTTC | CASSSNYRTYEQYF
NA | TRBJ1-2 | NA | TRBV2 | TGTGCCAGCAGAGCCAGGTTCTTTAACTATGGCTACACCTTC | CASRARFFNYGYTF
TRBD1 | TRBJ2-7 | few | TRBV7-9 | TGTGCCAGCAGCCCGGACAGGGGGCCCTACGAGCAGTACTTC | CASSPDRGPYEQYF
NA | TRBJ2-7 | few | TRBV19 | TGTGCCAGTAGTATGGCACCCTCCTACGAGCAGTACTTC | CASSMAPSYEQYF
TRBD1 | TRBJ2-1 | NA | TRBV6-6 | TGTGCCAGCAGTCCCTCCCGGGACAGCGGTTACAATGAGCAGTTCTTC | CASSPSRDSGYNEQFF
NA | TRBJ1-2 | few | TRBV19 | TGTGCCAGTAGACTTCGCGAGGGGGGGAATGGCTACACCTTC | CASRLREGGNGYTF
TRBD2 | TRBJ2-3 | NA | TRBV7-3 | TGTGCCAGCAGCCTCTTAGCGGGATTCACAGATACGCAGTATTTT | CASSLLAGFTDTQYF
TRBD1 | TRBJ1-2 | NA | TRBV2 | TGTGCCAGCAGTGTCCTACAGGGGGGTGGCTACACCTTC | CASSVLQGGGYTF
NA | TRBJ2-2 | few | TRBV9 | TGTGCCAGCAGCAGAAATAATTACAGGAACACCGGGGAGCTGTTTTTT | CASSRNNYRNTGELFF
NA | TRBJ1-4 | few | TRBV19 | TGTGCCAGTAGTATTCGGGGGACGGCTAATGAAAAACTGTTTTTT | CASSIRGTANEKLFF
NA | TRBJ2-7 | NA | TRBV11-2 | TGTGCCAGCAGCTTAGAAATGGGGCGAAACTACGAGCAGTACTTC | CASSLEMGRNYEQYF